These T cell receptor beta chains were read from a single sample in a study of cytomegalovirus exposure and HLA in healthy donors. TCRdb keeps only in-frame clones here, not all; method: immunoSEQ multiplex PCR. The sample has around 120,000 clones, about 74% seen once; the top ten hold around 3.6%. The sample consisted of PBMCs. The receptors come from a young man in good health and CMV-seronegative. The CDR3 runs from the conserved cysteine through the conserved F or W. Fields, in order: J gene, V gene, D gene, clone size, CDR3 protein, CDR3 DNA. The D gene is left open where the match is weak. Size is omitted from some rows. Given values are once, few, many or a class for expanded clones.

>TRBJ2-3|TRBV10-3|TRBD1|NA
CAIRGQGASTDTQYF
TGTGCCATCAGGGGACAGGGGGCTTCCACAGATACGCAGTATTTT
>TRBJ1-6|TRBV7-9|NA|NA
CASSWGDSPLHF
TGTGCCAGCAGCTGGGGGGATTCACCCCTCCACTTT
>TRBJ1-6|TRBV14|TRBD1|NA
CASSQGTGGTNSPLHF
TGTGCCAGCAGCCAAGGGACAGGGGGAACAAATTCACCCCTCCACTTT
>TRBJ2-5|TRBV6-5|TRBD2|NA
CASTSGLAGQETQYF
TGTGCCAGCACCTCGGGACTAGCGGGACAAGAGACCCAGTACTTC
>TRBJ1-1|TRBV5-1|NA|NA
CASSGGDRTRNTEAFF
TGCGCCAGCAGCGGAGGGGACCGCACCCGGAACACTGAAGCTTTCTTT
>TRBJ1-1|TRBV19|NA|NA
CASSIEYGTEAFF
TGTGCCAGTAGTATAGAGTACGGGACTGAAGCTTTCTTT
>TRBJ2-7|TRBV30|TRBD2|NA
CAWSPSGSGEQYF
TGTGCCTGGAGTCCTAGCGGGAGTGGTGAGCAGTACTTC
>TRBJ1-1|TRBV28|TRBD1|few
CASSLYRGQGNTEAFF
TGTGCCAGCAGTTTATACAGGGGGCAAGGGAACACTGAAGCTTTCTTT
>TRBJ1-1|TRBV7-9|NA|NA
CASSLAAGVGNTEAFF
TGTGCCAGCAGCTTAGCTGCCGGAGTGGGGAACACTGAAGCTTTCTTT
>TRBJ1-2|TRBV5-1|NA|medium-sized
CASSLVAGTIDYGYTF
TGCGCCAGCAGCTTGGTGGCGGGGACGATTGACTATGGCTACACCTTC
>TRBJ1-4|TRBV5-1|TRBD1|few
CASSPGDSSSNEKLFF
TGCGCCAGCAGCCCGGGGGACAGCAGCTCTAATGAAAAACTGTTTTTT
>TRBJ1-3|TRBV9|NA|NA
CASSVGGDSGNTIYF
TGTGCCAGCAGCGTAGGGGGGGACTCTGGAAACACCATATATTTT
>TRBJ1-5|TRBV7-9|NA|NA
CASSAPGSQPQHF
TGTGCCAGCAGCGCCCCGGGGAGTCAGCCCCAGCATTTT
>TRBJ1-5|TRBV9|TRBD1|NA
CASSVTGVNQPQHF
TGTGCCAGCAGCGTAACAGGGGTAAATCAGCCCCAGCATTTT
>TRBJ2-1|TRBV2|NA|once
CASSEALAGGEQFF
TGTGCCAGCAGTGAAGCTCTAGCCGGCGGTGAGCAGTTCTTC
>TRBJ1-4|TRBV9|NA|NA
CASSLTWGVPNEKLFF
TGTGCCAGCAGCCTTACCTGGGGCGTCCCTAATGAAAAACTGTTTTTT
>TRBJ2-5|TRBV6-1|NA|NA
CASSEGGQETQYF
TGTGCCAGCAGTGAAGGAGGTCAAGAGACCCAGTACTTC
>TRBJ1-2|TRBV6-5|TRBD1|NA
CASSYQTGARGYTF
TGTGCCAGCAGTTACCAAACAGGGGCCCGGGGCTACACCTTC
>TRBJ2-7|TRBV7-3|TRBD1|NA
CASSLSGTGVGEQYF
TGTGCCAGCAGCTTATCGGGGACAGGGGTGGGGGAGCAGTACTTC
>TRBJ2-7|TRBV10-3|NA|NA
CAISETGKDYEQYF
TGTGCCATCAGTGAGACAGGGAAAGACTACGAGCAGTACTTC
>TRBJ2-7|TRBV27|NA|NA
CASSLGQGTFYEQYF
TGTGCCAGCAGTTTAGGGCAGGGAACATTCTACGAGCAGTACTTC
>TRBJ2-7|TRBV4-1|NA|NA
CASSQGRGDPYEQYF
TGCGCCAGCAGCCAAGGCCGGGGAGATCCCTACGAGCAGTACTTC
>TRBJ1-4|TRBV2|NA|NA
CASSEPTGTNEKLFF
TGTGCCAGCAGTGAACCCACAGGGACTAATGAAAAACTGTTTTTT
>TRBJ1-2|TRBV11-2|NA|many
CASSSSGIFSYGYTF
TGTGCCAGCAGCTCCTCAGGGATTTTTAGCTATGGCTACACCTTC
>TRBJ1-5|TRBV10-2|NA|NA
CASSRPGVDRPQHF
TGCGCCAGCAGTAGGCCAGGGGTGGATCGACCCCAGCATTTT
>TRBJ1-6|TRBV7-9|NA|NA
CASSFGQGNSPLHF
TGTGCCAGCAGCTTCGGTCAGGGAAATTCACCCCTCCACTTT
>TRBJ1-4|TRBV5-4|NA|NA
CASSWDTTNEKLFF
TGTGCCAGCAGCTGGGACACAACTAATGAAAAACTGTTTTTT
>TRBJ1-5|TRBV5-8|NA|NA
CASSSRGDGNQPQHF
TGTGCCAGCAGCTCCAGGGGAGATGGCAATCAGCCCCAGCATTTT
>TRBJ2-2|TRBV6-5|TRBD1|few
CASRPGTANTGELFF
TGTGCCAGCAGGCCCGGGACAGCGAACACCGGGGAGCTGTTTTTT
>TRBJ1-4|TRBV5-1|TRBD1|NA
CASSLVSGTGGGRHEKLFF
TGCGCCAGCAGCTTGGTCTCCGGGACAGGGGGGGGACGGCATGAAAAACTGTTTTTT
>TRBJ1-1|TRBV28|NA|NA
CASYKQASEAFF
TGTGCCAGCTATAAACAGGCGAGTGAAGCTTTCTTT
>TRBJ2-3|TRBV9|NA|NA
CASSPRTDSLGTQYF
TGTGCCAGCAGCCCCAGGACTGATTCTCTTGGTACGCAGTATTTT
>TRBJ2-3|TRBV7-8|TRBD1|NA
CASSSRDRVFKDTQYF
TGTGCCAGCAGCTCCCGGGACAGGGTCTTCAAAGATACGCAGTATTTT